The T cell receptor beta chain described here comes from a study of shared clonotypes between healthy human individuals (dated by TCRdb to about 2020). A note on the overall study: The cohort included three men and a couple of women between 18 and 49 years of age. To estimate repertoire size and how much clonotypes are shared between individuals, the study performed deep sequencing of blood TCR repertoires from roughly five healthy adults. For each donor, CD4 naive and CD4 memory were each run on three plates, CD8 naive on two plates, and CD8 memory on one plate. Libraries were prepared and TCR repertoires were sequenced by different laboratories using diverse techniques, in order to increase sequencing depth and limit assay-specific biases. Between about 0.94 and 8.9 billion PBMCs per donor were obtained by leukapheresis.

Here V drops 6 bases and J drops 0 bases, and the junction holds 17 bases not matched to any gene. The cysteine opens and the phenylalanine closes a CDR3 of 19 amino acids. The kept DNA is CDR3 alone, 57 bases in frame from the first base. According to the germline V gene, CDR1 reads SGHDT and CDR2 reads YYEEEE. General conclusions and limits of the study: When several donors were compared, the shared fraction of clonotypes was around 5.1% for naive CD4, more than 3% for naive CD8, 2.3% for memory CD4, and about 0.36% for memory CD8. Based on pairwise subsampling, the degree of clonotype sharing among donors was expected to be affected by sequencing depth. The small number of donors limited the genetic and exposure-history diversity represented. Compared with non-shared clonotypes, clonotypes shared by all four sorted-subset donors had higher generation probabilities. Naive subsets generally had larger estimated clonotype richness than memory subsets. Even with the large sequencing depth, rarefaction of the sorted-subset datasets indicated that sequencing was incomplete. Sampling was restricted to blood, and TCR repertoires in tissues likely differ from the TCR repertoires found in blood.

CD8 naive samples consisted of CD45RO-negative cells that were positively selected for CCR7, yielding a CD45RA+CCR7+ population without TemRA cells. Donors were healthy HIV-negative adults with no recently reported acute infections or vaccinations. Every donor was a Caucasian adult residing in Nashville, Tennessee, USA. After blood collection by leukapheresis, PBMCs were isolated using Ficoll-Histopaque density gradient centrifugation and then cryopreserved in the vapor phase of liquid nitrogen. Analytical flow cytometry was used to check the purity and quantity of every magnetically sorted T cell population. Each sorted fraction had its genomic DNA isolated and then quantified by UV absorbance on a Nanodrop 2000c. Using the deep immunoSEQ assay, TCR CDR3 regions were amplified from genomic DNA by multiplex PCR. Genomic DNA extracted from each cell subset was distributed evenly over all wells of several immunoSEQ 96-well plates, and each plate served as one replicate. Each replicate PCR for sorted subsets received 150 to 250 ng genomic DNA, equal to 28,000 or so T cell genomes. Purified libraries were measured with a Qubit 3.0 fluorometer, size-checked on a Bioanalyzer 2100, and measured again with the KAPA Library Quantification kit. A separate single-read 150-cycle Illumina NextSeq 550 flow cell was used to sequence each immunoSEQ 96-well plate. The authors' pipeline ran thus. Because only junctional sequences without quality scores were contained in the immunoSEQ output, filtering matching that applied to full-length reads could not be performed. Sequences were annotated with PyIR, a Python wrapper for IgBLAST v1.9, using IMGT germline references to assign V/J genes and CDR3. Any read was removed if the V/J assignment was weak (E-value above 1e-6), the CDR3 was missing, or the read contained stop codons, out-of-frame junctions, or ambiguous translated residues. V3J clonotypes were defined by identical inferred V gene, J gene, and CDR3 amino acid sequence. The percentage overlap between two repertoires was calculated by dividing the number of shared unique clonotypes by the size of the smaller repertoire. Richness of each repertoire was evaluated using RTK rarefaction, the Chao1 estimator, and Recon v2.1 estimates of unobserved clonotypes. For all TCRbeta clonotypes obtained by the gDNA method from four donors, generation probabilities were computed with OLGA. TCRdb took this table from immuneACCESS and kept in-frame rearrangements with V and J called. Such tables lack part of the clones; where checked against another copy, unresolved V genes explain under half of the gap, and the rest is unexplained. V, J and clone size were drawn from that table, and D and trimming were deduced from the DNA. For this sample there are about 820,000 clones; 85% to 95% appear just once. The ten largest clones capture more than 20% of the sample.

Concerning this clone itself: Its antigen target is currently unknown. Nothing much larger sits one base from this clone, and base qualities are not available.

Sequencing input: naive CD8+ T cells sorted from blood. The cell subset or site tag for this specimen amounts to: CD45RA+CCR7+. The receptor was isolated from a man younger than 40 in good health. The chain couples TRBV5-6 to TRBJ2-3, and 9 junction bases match TRBD2. In nucleotides, the sequence is TGTGCCAGCATCCGCTATAGGGGTAGCGGGAGTTTTAGCACAGATACGCAGTATTTT. It is translated as CASIRYRGSGSFSTDTQYF.